This TCR beta chain was observed in a study of breast tumors, draining lymph nodes, adjacent tissues. Study-wide points: Data fit most tumor T cells coming from lymph node, expanding in tumor. Luminal-like breast cancer showed significantly greater tumor-nontumor repertoire similarity than basal-like breast cancer did.

Breast cancer patients provided tissue from their axillary draining lymph nodes. CDR1 MDHEN and CDR2 SYDVKM come from the germline V gene. The CDR3 totals 18 residues. Worth noting for this clonotype: Its cognate antigen is unknown. Germline and junction disagree at one end, which may indicate a read error.

In TCRdb, the multiplex PCR reads were re-called with MiXCR into one record per CDR3 protein. Here the sample spans fewer than 150,000 distinct CDR3 sequences, 21% being singletons. Sequenced input: axillary lymph node tissue. The chain carries TRBV28 and TRBJ2-2; the match to TRBD2 covers 11 bases. The TCR was taken from a female donor with breast cancer. Some clones in this sample may be carry-over from other donors' samples. DNA for the CDR3: TGTGCCAGCAGTTTATTGTCTAGCGGGAGGAACATGGACGGGGAGCTGTCTTTT. Amino acid sequence: CASSLLSSGRNMDGELSF.